This T cell receptor beta chain was obtained from a study of blood T cells in healthy people across ages. Overall study findings and caveats: Whereas aged donors had fewer naive CD4+ cells, long-lived donors had more of them and higher diversity. One million T cells yielded diversity estimates that were considered underestimates. Not knowing donor CMV status may have confounded expanded clonotype changes.

Sample-barcoded 5' priming and a J-beta primer mix drove a second PCR of about 7 to 12 cycles. Each CDR3 protein gets one entry after TCRdb re-called the 5' RACE reads with MiXCR. Of some 710,000 distinct CDR3 sequences in the sample, 22% were seen once. Germline CDR1 MNHEY, CDR2 SVGAGI. There are 12 residues in the CDR3. Trimming cost V 8 bases and J 2 bases, with 9 bases left between them. Remarks on this clonotype: Its target is unknown.

Sequenced sample: blood. The sequence came from a man in his sixties or seventies in good health. The genes are TRBV6-5 and TRBJ2-5, with D possibly TRBD1 on 5 matching bases. CDR3 coding DNA: TGTGCCAGCGGACAATCACAAGAGACCCAGTACTTC. This translates into CASGQSQETQYF.